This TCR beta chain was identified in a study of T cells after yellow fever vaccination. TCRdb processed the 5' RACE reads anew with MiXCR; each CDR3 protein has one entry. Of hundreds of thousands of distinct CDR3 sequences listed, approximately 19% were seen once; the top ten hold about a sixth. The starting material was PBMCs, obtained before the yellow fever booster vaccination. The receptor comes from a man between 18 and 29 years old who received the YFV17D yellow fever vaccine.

The CDR3 is CASSFGSADTQYF. The CDR3 DNA follows: TGTGCCAGCAGCTTCGGTTCGGCAGATACGCAGTATTTT. The chain links TRBV7-2 to TRBJ2-3; D unclear. The CDR3 totals 13 residues. From germline, CDR1 is SGHTA and CDR2 FQGNSA. Trimming cost V 3 bases and J 4 bases, with 8 bases left between them.